Presented here are 32 T cell receptor beta chains from one specimen sequenced in a study of blood T cells in healthy people across ages. PCR was performed a second time for roughly 7 to 11 cycles using a sample-barcoded 5' primer and a J-beta primer mix. MiXCR, run by TCRdb on the 5' RACE reads, gives a single entry per CDR3 protein. The profile shows some 1,800,000 distinct CDR3 sequences, around 40% of them singletons. The specimen sequenced was blood. The receptor source for this set is a human donor in good health.

J is TRBJ2-5 and V is TRBV6-2 or TRBV6-3; 8 nucleotides match TRBD2. The CDR3 extends over 16 amino acids. CDR1 MNHEY and CDR2 SVGEGT come from the germline V gene. J was trimmed by 0 bases and V by 1 base; bases with no gene match: 4. The DNA for the CDR3 is TGTGCCAGCAGTTACTTTAGCGGGACCTACCAAGAGACCCAGTACTTC. Protein sequence: CASSYFSGTYQETQYF.

This clonotype has at least ten counts. The chain combines TRBV4-1 with TRBJ1-2; tentative D call: TRBD1 (6 bases). Trimming took off 4 bases at V and 4 bases at J, with 13 bases between the two ends. Germline V CDR1 and CDR2: MGHRA, YSYEKL. This CDR3 comprises 14 residues. The CDR3 DNA sequence: TGCGCCAGCAGCCGGCCGGACAGTTTCTATGGCTACACCTTC. Translated, it gives CASSRPDSFYGYTF.

In its sample, this clonotype was seen a few times. This sequence joins TRBV29-1 and TRBJ2-3; 11 bases map to TRBD2. Per germline, CDR1 SQVTM and CDR2 ANQGSEA. With 6 bases clipped from V and 4 bases from J, the junction kept 9 bases outside the gene matches. The CDR3 is 15 residues long. The CDR3 spells CSVKGLAVSADTQYF. Written as DNA, the CDR3 is TGCAGCGTCAAGGGACTAGCGGTTTCAGCAGATACGCAGTATTTT.

The chain recombines TRBV4-1 with TRBJ2-1; 11 positions agree with TRBD2. The CDR3 is made up of 17 amino acids. Germline V lookup: CDR1 MGHRA, CDR2 YSYEKL. The J segment lost 2 bases and the V segment lost 3 bases, leaving 6 bases of the junction unmatched. The CDR3 DNA follows: TGCGCCAGCAGCCAGGAGCCGGGACTAGCGGCCTACAATGAGCAGTTCTTC. Protein product: CASSQEPGLAAYNEQFF.

This chain connects TRBV7-9 to TRBJ1-1; D may be TRBD1 (5 bases). Trimming removed 5 bases at V and 10 bases at J, with 14 bases between. CDR3 length equals 12 residues. Germline V CDR1 and CDR2: SEHNR, FQNEAQ (reference sequence). The DNA for the CDR3 is TGTGCCAGCAGCCGTACGGGGCAGGGAGCTTTCTTT. It translates to CASSRTGQGAFF. Using reference TRBV7-9 and TRBJ1-1 for the parts outside the CDR3, the full variable domain is DTGVSQNPRHKITKRGQNVTFRCDPISEHNRLYWYRQTLGQGPEFLTYFQNEAQLEKSRLLSDRFSAERPKGSFSTLEIQRTEQGDSAMYLCASSRTGQGAFFGQGTRLTVV.

This clonotype was seen a few times. V usage is TRBV12-3 or TRBV12-4 and J usage is TRBJ2-1; 9 bases align to TRBD2. The V gene end was trimmed by 5 bases and the J gene end by 3 bases; junction bases not matched to a gene: 5. This CDR3 is built from 15 residues. CDR3 residues: CASSKGLADYNEQFF. Here the CDR3 DNA reads TGTGCCAGCAGTAAGGGACTAGCTGACTACAATGAGCAGTTCTTC.

J is TRBJ1-4 and V is TRBV2, with 9 bases fitting TRBD1. The CDR3 loop spans 13 amino acids. V dropped 9 bases and J dropped 8; count of bases not matched to a gene: 7. Germline CDR1 reads SNHLY; CDR2 reads FYNNEI. The CDR3 here is CARNRGPREKLFF. The CDR3 DNA follows: TGTGCCAGAAACAGGGGGCCCCGCGAAAAACTGTTTTTT.

This clonotype was observed a handful of times. This chain connects TRBV20-1 to TRBJ2-7; D is possibly TRBD1 (5 bases). The V end lost 4 bases, the J end lost 4 bases, and 17 bases lay between the germline ends. The germline V gene has CDR1 DFQATT and CDR2 SNEGSKA (reference sequence). The CDR3 runs 14 residues. The CDR3 sequence is CSATTRQGLYEQYF. The CDR3 coding sequence is TGCAGTGCTACCACACGGCAGGGTCTTTACGAGCAGTACTTC.

V and J are TRBV15 and TRBJ2-4; TRBD1 agrees at 7 bases. The germline CDR1 and CDR2 sequences are LNHNV and YYDKDF (reference sequence). Trimming at V came to 0 bases and at J to 13 bases, leaving 15 bases not matched to a gene. This CDR3 is built from 16 residues. The CDR3 DNA reads as TGTGCCACCAGCAGAGAGTACAATACAGGGGTCTATGAGCAGTACTTC. Its translation: CATSREYNTGVYEQYF.

This clonotype was recorded a few times. The chain combines TRBV5-5 with TRBJ2-3; D tentatively reads TRBD1 or TRBD2 (5 bases each). Trimming took 3 bases from V and 1 from J, leaving 12 bases between them. CDR3 length: 15 residues. Looked up from germline, CDR1 is SGHKS and CDR2 is YYEKEE (reference sequence). DNA of the CDR3: TGTGCCAGCAGCTCGGGACGGAGCCGCACAGATACGCAGTATTTT. Protein: CASSSGRSRTDTQYF.

V usage is TRBV24-1 and J usage is TRBJ2-7; D unresolved. V was cut by 1 base and J by 7 bases, with 10 bases left in between. The length of the CDR3 is 13 residues. Germline lookup yields CDR1 KGHDR and CDR2 SFDVKD. The CDR3 loop reads CATSDFWGNEQYF. CDR3 DNA sequence: TGTGCCACCAGTGATTTCTGGGGAAATGAGCAGTACTTC.

The chain recombines TRBV4-1 with TRBJ2-1, with 9 nucleotides matching TRBD1. This CDR3 has 16 amino acids. The germline V gene has CDR1 MGHRA and CDR2 YSYEKL. Trimming removed 4 bases from V and 4 bases from J; junction bases left unmatched: 8. The CDR3 spells CASSPDRGTLYNEQFF. The CDR3 bases are TGCGCCAGCAGCCCGGACAGGGGTACACTTTACAATGAGCAGTTCTTC.

This clonotype was observed a few times. V gene TRBV6-1 combines with J gene TRBJ1-2; 10 positions match TRBD1. Germline loops: CDR1 MNHNS, CDR2 SASEGT. V shed 7 bases, J shed 7 bases, and the junction held 6 bases outside the gene matches. The CDR3 loop spans 13 amino acids. CDR3 DNA sequence: TGTGCCAGCAAGGTGACAGGGGGCCTTGGCTACACCTTC. It is translated as CASKVTGGLGYTF.

This clonotype was counted only a few times. The gene calls are TRBV7-2 and TRBJ2-1; TRBD1 might be the D (5 bases). The CDR3 sequence is 14 residues long. V dropped 2 bases and J dropped 10 bases, with 15 bases sitting between them. From germline, CDR1 is SGHTA and CDR2 FQGNSA. The CDR3 region has the DNA TGTGCCAGCAGCTTAAGCAGGGATTCTTACGAGCAGTTCTTC. Translation: CASSLSRDSYEQFF.

The rearrangement links TRBV15 to TRBJ1-6; 11 bases map to TRBD1. Germline V gene sequence: CDR1 LNHNV, CDR2 YYDKDF (reference sequence). CDR3 length equals 17 residues. The ends lost 0 bases at V and 7 bases at J; junction bases unmatched: 5. This CDR3 is CATSREGRTGGNSPLHF. CDR3 sequence (DNA): TGTGCCACCAGCAGAGAGGGGAGGACAGGGGGCAATTCACCCCTCCACTTT.

Only a few counts were recorded for this clonotype. The V and J genes are TRBV5-6 and TRBJ2-7; no firm D call. In germline, CDR1 is SGHDT, CDR2 YYEEEE. Trimming stripped 0 bases from V and 8 bases from J, with 6 bases between. The CDR3 is made up of 11 amino acids. CDR3 nucleotides: TGTGCCAGCAGCTTGGTTTATAAGCAGTACTTC. It encodes CASSLVYKQYF.

J is TRBJ2-7 and V is TRBV7-2, with D uncertain. The CDR3 is 14 amino acids. V dropped 0 bases and J dropped 6 bases, with 12 bases sitting between them. Germline loops: CDR1 SGHTA, CDR2 FQGNSA. The CDR3 coding sequence is TGTGCCAGCAGCTTAGCGGGTATATTGGGCGAGCAGTACTTC. Translating gives CASSLAGILGEQYF.

The chain uses TRBV4-3 and TRBJ2-2; D is perhaps TRBD1 (6 bases). The ends were cut back, 4 bases at V and 8 bases at J, with 20 bases in the middle. This CDR3 is 16 amino acids long. Germline values: CDR1 LGHNA, CDR2 YSLEER. The CDR3 bases are TGCGCCAGCAGCCGAGGACTGGTAGGGGGTCAGGGGGAGCTGTTTTTT. Its protein product is CASSRGLVGGQGELFF.

The chain links TRBV5-1 to TRBJ2-2; 8 bases align to TRBD1. The J segment lost 4 bases and the V segment lost 5 bases, leaving 7 bases of the junction unmatched. The CDR3 length is 15 residues. CDR1 is SGHRS, CDR2 YFSETQ, per germline. The CDR3 nucleotides are TGCGCCAGCAGTCCCGACAGGGGTGGCACCGGGGAGCTGTTTTTT. It translates to CASSPDRGGTGELFF.

This clonotype is a singleton in its sample. The chain carries TRBV12-3 or TRBV12-4 and TRBJ2-1; D unresolved. The CDR3 covers 14 residues. Between the trimmed V and J ends, which lost 4 bases and 10 bases, there was a span of 17 bases. The CDR3 region is CASSYSGPSVEQFF. The CDR3 DNA follows: TGTGCCAGCAGTTACTCCGGGCCTTCTGTGGAGCAGTTCTTC.

This chain links TRBV12-3 or TRBV12-4 with TRBJ2-5; 7 bases map to TRBD1. The DNA end is more similar to TRBJ2-7, so the J call may be wrong. This CDR3 is built from 14 residues. The CDR3 nucleotides are TGTGCCAGCAGTCCGGGACAGTCTCGTCACGAGCAGTACTTC. Translated: CASSPGQSRHEQYF.

This clonotype turned up a few times. The junction differs from germline at one of its ends, possibly a read error. This chain joins TRBV6-6 and TRBJ1-4, with TRBD1 identical over 8 bases. Germline V gives CDR1 MNHNY, CDR2 SVGAGI (reference sequence). The CDR3 runs 15 residues. The chain's CDR3 is CAGSFSDPGQVRLFF. CDR3 nucleotides: TGTGCCGGCAGTTTCTCCGACCCGGGACAGGTTCGACTGTTTTTT.

The sample holds one count of this clonotype. The genes are TRBV4-3 and TRBJ1-1; the D is unclear. Germline values: CDR1 LGHNA, CDR2 YSLEER. This CDR3 region has 14 residues. Trimming stripped 5 bases from V and 4 bases from J, with 14 bases between. CDR3 residues: CASSSGSGVTEAFF. DNA of the CDR3: TGCGCCAGCAGCTCAGGATCGGGCGTCACTGAAGCTTTCTTT.

This chain joins TRBV14 and TRBJ1-2; no clear D. The CDR3 contains 15 residues. V lost 1 base, J lost 4 bases, and 13 bases lay in between. Per the germline V gene, CDR1 is SGHDN and CDR2 is FVKESK. The CDR3 reads CASSQVGTGAYGYTF. The CDR3 region has the DNA TGTGCCAGCAGCCAAGTCGGTACGGGCGCCTATGGCTACACCTTC.

A remark on this clonotype: Its ends do not fully match the called genes, so a read error is possible. V usage is TRBV7-2 and J usage is TRBJ2-1; D is uncertain. This CDR3 region has 14 residues. Germline CDR1 SGHTA, CDR2 FQGNSA. The CDR3 DNA sequence: TGTGTCAGCAGCTTAATGTTGTTGCGCAATGAGCAGTTCTTC. It is translated as CVSSLMLLRNEQFF. Looking up the rest from reference TRBV7-2 and TRBJ2-1 gives the full variable domain: GAGVSQSPSNKVTEKGKDVELRCDPISGHTALYWYRQSLGQGLEFLIYFQGNSAPDKSGLPSDRFSAERTGGSVSTLTIQRTQQEDSAVYLCVSSLMLLRNEQFFGPGTRLTVL.

V usage is TRBV7-2 and J usage is TRBJ2-4, with a weak D call TRBD2 (5 bases). With 5 bases removed from V and 13 bases from J, the gap between germline ends came to 15 bases. The germline V gene encodes CDR1 SGHTA and CDR2 FQGNSA. The CDR3 spans 12 residues. The CDR3 loop reads CASSDTGYGQYF. In DNA, the CDR3 is TGTGCCAGCAGCGACACGGGGTACGGGCAGTACTTC.

The chain combines TRBV4-3 with TRBJ1-5, with D uncertain. The CDR3 has 14 amino acids. Per germline, CDR1 LGHNA and CDR2 YSLEER. V lost 1 base to trimming and J lost 3 bases, with 7 bases between them. This chain's CDR3 is CASSQAAFNQPQHF. CDR3 nucleotide sequence: TGCGCCAGCAGCCAAGCGGCATTCAATCAGCCCCAGCATTTT.

This clonotype was seen only a few times. The chain has TRBV4-3 and TRBJ1-2; possibly TRBD1 for D (6 bases). Germline V gene data show CDR1 as LGHNA and CDR2 as YSLEER. This CDR3 region has 15 residues. The V end lost 0 bases, the J end lost 3 bases, and 11 bases lay between the germline ends. The CDR3 here is CASSQDRGPYYGYTF. The CDR3 DNA is TGCGCCAGCAGCCAAGACAGGGGACCTTACTATGGCTACACCTTC.

Comments on this clonotype: In this CDR3 the conserved last residue, phenylalanine or tryptophan, is missing, so a read error is likely. This chain connects TRBV7-6 to TRBJ2-7, with 12 bases that match TRBD1. V dropped 5 bases and J dropped 5; count of bases not matched to a gene: 10. Germline lookup yields CDR1 SGHVS and CDR2 FNYEAQ. This CDR3 is built from 16 residues. The DNA for the CDR3 is TGTGCCAGCAGCCCATCCGGGACAGGGGGCGGCCACGAGCAGTACTGC. Residues: CASSPSGTGGGHEQYC.

This clonotype was found a few times. The V and J genes are TRBV7-8 and TRBJ2-1; possibly TRBD1 for D (5 bases). Germline CDR1 is SGHVS and CDR2 is FQNEAQ. V was trimmed by 1 base and J by 8 bases, leaving 12 bases between them. This CDR3 has 14 residues. The CDR3 DNA follows: TGTGCCAGCAGCTTAGGTACCACAGGCTATGAGCAGTTCTTC. This encodes CASSLGTTGYEQFF.

This clonotype was found a few times. The chain employs TRBV7-2 and TRBJ2-7; 8 nucleotides match TRBD2. Germline CDR1 is SGHTA and CDR2 is FQGNSA. This CDR3 comprises 16 residues. Trimming took 1 base from V and 0 from J; bases not matched to a gene: 5. The CDR3 sequence: CASSLGGGGYSYEQYF. The CDR3 nucleotides are TGTGCCAGCAGCTTAGGTGGCGGGGGGTACTCCTACGAGCAGTACTTC.

As DNA, the CDR3 is TGTGCCAGCAGGCGGACAGACGAGCAGTACTTC. Its protein is CASRRTDEQYF. J is TRBJ2-5 and V is TRBV6-2 or TRBV6-3; TRBD1 is a possible D gene (6 bases). The J call may be in error: the DNA end matches TRBJ2-7 better. The CDR3 is made up of 11 amino acids. Germline V lookup: CDR1 MNHEY, CDR2 SVGEGT.